This T cell receptor (beta chain) came from a study of tumor and adjacent non-tumor tissue in lung cancer. The CDR3 totals 13 residues. The germline V gene has CDR1 DFQATT and CDR2 SNEGSKA (reference sequence). V dropped 3 bases and J dropped 5 bases, with 14 bases sitting between them. The library came from three nested PCR rounds adapted from ARM-PCR protocols. TCRdb analysed the multiplex PCR reads with MiXCR anew, one entry per CDR3 protein. The data contain roughly 200,000 distinct CDR3 sequences, about two thirds of them singletons. This sample's RNA came from whole unsorted tissue. A note on this clonotype: A much larger clone differs by one base, so this may be a read error. This CDR3 is missing its conserved last phenylalanine or tryptophan, likely due to a read error.

The sequenced sample was lung tumor tissue. The receptor was derived from a man aged 55 to 70 with non-small cell lung cancer. V is TRBV20-1 and J is TRBJ2-7, with D hard to call. CDR3 sequence reads: CSARGSVDHEQYI. The CDR3, as DNA: TGCAGTGCTAGGGGCAGCGTAGACCACGAGCAGTACATC.